The 27 T cell receptor beta chains below all came from one sample that was sequenced in a study of T-cell reconstitution after alpha-beta-depleted transplantation in children (dated by TCRdb to about 2016). The library was built by means of PCR. The sequencing machine was an Illumina HiSeq 2500. TCR library preparation used molecular barcoding, with unique molecular identifiers applied to normalize quantification of the TCRbeta repertoire. Clones were called with MiXCR by TCRdb after fastp trimmed the public reads at Q25, and only in-frame beta chains were retained. A single entry per CDR3 protein holds the most common genes and DNA from its merged rows. The sample table lists hundreds of thousands of distinct CDR3 sequences, roughly a tenth of them with a count of one. The ten largest clones add up to roughly 3.9% of the sample. The source material was PBMCs from the stem cell graft donor, sampled from the stem cell graft. These receptors were obtained from a human donor who donated a stem cell graft to a child with acute myeloid leukemia.

This clonotype was counted between two and nine times. A single base separates this from a much larger clone, so it may be a read error. This rearrangement joins TRBV5-1 to TRBJ1-5; 7 bases fit TRBD1. Germline V lookup: CDR1 SGHRS, CDR2 YFSETQ. The V and J ends lost 1 base and 0 bases, in that order; junction bases with no gene match: 1. The CDR3 runs 15 residues. CDR3 nucleotides: TGCGCCAGCAGCTTGCAGGGGGATAGCAATCAGCCCCAGCATTTT. This sequence encodes CASSLQGDSNQPQHF.

This clonotype was picked up many times. The chain uses TRBV4-3 and TRBJ2-7; D gene unclear. Trimming removed 5 bases at V and 4 bases at J, with 18 bases between. The CDR3 length is 15 residues. CDR1 is LGHNA, CDR2 YSLEER, per germline. The CDR3 protein is CASSERRGADYEQYF. CDR3 nucleotide sequence: TGCGCCAGCAGCGAAAGACGAGGAGCCGATTACGAGCAGTACTTC.

This clonotype showed up many times. The chain carries TRBV12-3 or TRBV12-4 and TRBJ1-1; the match to TRBD1 covers 7 bases. The CDR3 consists of 11 residues. V shed 3 bases and J 8 bases; nucleotides not matched to a gene: 0. CDR3 in amino acids: CASSLDREAFF. CDR3 DNA sequence: TGTGCCAGCAGTTTGGACAGGGAAGCTTTCTTT.

This clonotype was observed at least ten times. The chain links TRBV12-3 or TRBV12-4 to TRBJ1-1, with D possibly matching TRBD1 (5 bases). This CDR3 contains 13 residues. Trimming pared 7 bases from V and 0 bases from J, leaving 9 bases between. CDR3 DNA: TGTGCCAGCACCGACAGAATGAACACTGAAGCTTTCTTT. This codes for CASTDRMNTEAFF.

There are many counts of this clonotype. The chain uses TRBV27 and TRBJ2-7; no firm D call. Germline assignment: CDR1 MNHEY and CDR2 SMNVEV (reference sequence). This CDR3 spans 15 amino acids. V was shortened by 0 bases and J by 0 bases, with 9 bases between the two germline ends. The CDR3 coding sequence is TGTGCCAGCAGTTTATCGGGGATCCTCTCCTACGAGCAGTACTTC. This encodes CASSLSGILSYEQYF.

This clonotype was observed at least ten times. This chain uses TRBV12-3 or TRBV12-4 with TRBJ2-7, with unresolved D. CDR3 length equals 14 residues. The V end lost 3 bases, the J end lost 2 bases, and 11 bases lay between the germline ends. The CDR3 DNA follows: TGTGCCAGCAGTTTGTTCGGCCAGGCCTACGAGCAGTACTTC. Translating it yields CASSLFGQAYEQYF.

This clonotype was picked up a small number of times. The chain employs TRBV20-1 and TRBJ2-1; 7 positions match TRBD2. The CDR3 sequence is 12 residues long. Trimming took 7 bases from V and 5 from J; bases not matched to a gene: 5. In germline, CDR1 is DFQATT, CDR2 SNEGSKA (reference sequence). The CDR3 nucleotides read TGCAGTGTAGCGGGCGTCCACAATGAGCAGTTCTTC. It is translated as CSVAGVHNEQFF.

This clonotype has more than one count but fewer than ten. The genes are TRBV28 and TRBJ2-7, with TRBD1 identical over 7 bases. Germline V gene lookup returns CDR1 MDHEN and CDR2 SYDVKM. The CDR3 is 12 amino acids. J was trimmed by 4 bases and V by 8 bases; bases with no gene match: 5. CDR3 nucleotides: TGTGCCAGCGTAAAGGGGGCTTACGAGCAGTACTTC. Its translation: CASVKGAYEQYF.

The J gene is TRBJ2-3, the V gene TRBV7-3, with 9 bases identical to TRBD1. The CDR3 has 14 amino acids. Germline V gene lookup returns CDR1 SGHTA and CDR2 FQGTGA. With 5 bases clipped from V and 2 bases from J, the junction kept 2 bases outside the gene matches. This CDR3 reads CASSRDRATDTQYF. DNA of the CDR3: TGTGCCAGCAGCCGGGACAGGGCCACAGATACGCAGTATTTT.

This clonotype has only a few counts. The V and J genes are TRBV5-1 and TRBJ2-7, with 10 nucleotides matching TRBD2. Germline CDR1 SGHRS, CDR2 YFSETQ. This CDR3 is built from 14 residues. V was clipped by 1 base and J by 7 bases; unmatched bases: 5. The CDR3 is CASSLTSGTGEQYF. For the CDR3, the DNA is TGCGCCAGCAGCTTGACTAGCGGGACGGGGGAGCAGTACTTC.

This clonotype has a count of ten or more. The rearrangement joins TRBV3-1 to TRBJ2-1; no definite D call. V was shortened by 3 bases and J by 9 bases, with 9 bases between the two germline ends. Germline V gene data show CDR1 as LGHDT and CDR2 as YNNKEL (reference sequence). There are 12 residues in the CDR3. CDR3 DNA: TGTGCCAGCAGCCACAACACGCGTGAGCAGTTCTTC. Its translation: CASSHNTREQFF.

The table lists this clonotype with many counts. The junction shows a germline mismatch at one end, possibly a read error. The rearrangement uses TRBV20-1 and TRBJ2-1; D is undetermined. This CDR3 comprises 17 residues. Germline V CDR1 and CDR2: DFQATT, SNEGSKA (reference sequence). This CDR3 is CNARDQLWADSFNEQFF. Written as DNA, the CDR3 is TGCAATGCTAGAGATCAGCTCTGGGCCGATTCATTCAATGAGCAGTTCTTC.

This chain joins TRBV7-9 and TRBJ1-3, with D perhaps matching TRBD1 (6 bases). CDR3 length equals 15 residues. Germline V gene sequence: CDR1 SEHNR, CDR2 FQNEAQ (reference sequence). The V gene lost 7 bases and the J gene lost 4 bases, with 17 bases spanning the gap. Here the CDR3 reads CASIDTGSGGNTIYF. CDR3 bases: TGTGCCAGCATCGATACAGGGTCGGGAGGAAACACCATATATTTT.

This clonotype has ten or more counts. The V call is TRBV7-2, the J call TRBJ2-5, with 10 bases that match TRBD2. With 8 bases clipped from V and 4 bases from J, the junction kept 7 bases outside the gene matches. In germline, CDR1 is SGHTA, CDR2 FQGNSA. The length of the CDR3 is 14 residues. The CDR3 DNA is TGTGCCAGCGGCCAGCGGGAGGGGCGAGAGACCCAGTACTTC. It yields the protein CASGQREGRETQYF.

The chain joins TRBV20-1 to TRBJ2-2; no firm D call. Trimming took 6 bases from V and 5 from J, leaving 10 bases between them. Germline CDR1 is DFQATT and CDR2 is SNEGSKA (reference sequence). CDR3 length equals 12 residues. DNA of the CDR3: TGCAGTGCCCCAGAACCTACCGGGGAGCTGTTTTTT. It specifies CSAPEPTGELFF.

This chain joins TRBV12-3 or TRBV12-4 and TRBJ1-6, with D unresolved. This CDR3 has 19 residues. The V and J ends lost 7 bases and 0 bases respectively, with 22 bases between them. In DNA form, the CDR3 reads TGTGCCAGCACCCGTGACACACGGCGACCCAGCTCCTATAATTCACCCCTCCACTTT. As protein: CASTRDTRRPSSYNSPLHF.

The chain carries TRBV27 and TRBJ2-7; D might be TRBD2 (6 bases). Germline-derived CDR1 and CDR2 are MNHEY and SMNVEV (reference sequence). The CDR3 has 16 amino acids. Between the trimmed V and J ends, which lost 0 bases and 0 bases, there was a span of 12 bases. CDR3: CASSLSPGESSYEQYF. Written as DNA, the CDR3 is TGTGCCAGCAGTTTATCCCCGGGAGAGAGCTCCTACGAGCAGTACTTC.

In its sample, this clonotype was seen a few times. The V gene is TRBV7-3, the J gene TRBJ2-1; a weak D match, TRBD2 (6 bases). The CDR3 is 17 residues long. Trimming cost V 3 bases and J 3 bases, with 18 bases left between them. Germline V gene sequence: CDR1 SGHTA, CDR2 FQGTGA. Here the CDR3 DNA reads TGTGCCAGCAGCTTCGGGGGAGGAGGAAGTAGCTACAATGAGCAGTTCTTC. It codes for CASSFGGGGSSYNEQFF.

The chain links TRBV29-1 to TRBJ2-2; D not certain. Germline loops: CDR1 SQVTM, CDR2 ANQGSEA. V gave up 2 bases and J gave up 5 bases, with 3 bases separating them. The CDR3 loop spans 11 amino acids. Here the CDR3 DNA reads TGCAGCGTTGAAACTACCGGGGAGCTGTTTTTT. Translating it yields CSVETTGELFF.

The gene calls are TRBV7-3 and TRBJ2-2; D is perhaps TRBD2 (6 bases). V lost 6 bases and J 2 bases, leaving 13 bases between the germline ends. The germline V gene has CDR1 SGHTA and CDR2 FQGTGA. This CDR3 spans 15 amino acids. The CDR3 reads CASSYHSGNTGELFF. DNA of the CDR3: TGTGCCAGCAGTTACCATAGCGGAAACACCGGGGAGCTGTTTTTT.

The gene calls are TRBV18 and TRBJ2-5, with a tentative D call TRBD1 (5 bases). V was cut by 0 bases and J by 5 bases, with 7 bases left in between. Germline CDR1 and CDR2: KGHSH and LQKENI. The CDR3 extends over 13 amino acids. CDR3 in amino acids: CASSPPSGETQYF. CDR3 nucleotides: TGTGCCAGCTCACCACCTTCAGGGGAGACCCAGTACTTC.

There are a few counts of this clonotype. V and J are TRBV7-2 and TRBJ2-7; 10 bases agree with TRBD2. The CDR3 is 17 residues long. The germline CDR1 and CDR2 sequences are SGHTA and FQGNSA. Germline trimming cut 5 bases from V and 5 bases from J; bases unmatched to any gene: 15. The CDR3: CASSRPPVGLAGDEQYF. CDR3 nucleotide sequence: TGTGCCAGCAGCCGCCCCCCGGTAGGGCTAGCGGGAGACGAGCAGTACTTC.

The rearrangement joins TRBV4-3 to TRBJ2-1; 12 bases are a match to TRBD1. The CDR3 contains 17 residues. The V gene end was trimmed by 1 base and the J gene end by 7 bases; junction bases not matched to a gene: 8. Germline values: CDR1 LGHNA, CDR2 YSLEER. The CDR3 loop is CASSQVVAGQGANEQFF. For the CDR3, the DNA is TGCGCCAGCAGCCAAGTGGTAGCGGGACAGGGGGCGAATGAGCAGTTCTTC.

This clonotype showed up just a few times. The chain joins TRBV29-1 to TRBJ2-5; 7 bases map to TRBD2. This CDR3 region has 14 residues. The germline gives CDR1 SQVTM, CDR2 ANQGSEA. With V trimmed by 0 bases and J by 5 bases, 6 bases remained unmatched. CDR3 nucleotides: TGCAGCGTTGAAGACCCTTGGGGAGGGGAGACCCAGTACTTC. This encodes CSVEDPWGGETQYF.

This clonotype appeared a few times. This rearrangement joins TRBV6-5 to TRBJ1-5; tentatively, D is TRBD1 (5 bases). This CDR3 spans 16 amino acids. The germline CDR1 and CDR2 sequences are MNHEY and SVGAGI. Trimming took 5 bases from V and 0 from J, leaving 14 bases between them. The CDR3 nucleotides are TGTGCCAGCAGTCTACGGGGGAGAGGTAGCAATCAGCCCCAGCATTTT. Its protein product is CASSLRGRGSNQPQHF.

V and J are TRBV3-1 and TRBJ2-7; no reliable D call. Germline V gene sequence: CDR1 LGHDT, CDR2 YNNKEL (reference sequence). The CDR3 has 12 amino acids. Between the trimmed V and J ends, which lost 3 bases and 5 bases, there was a span of 8 bases. CDR3 loop: CASSHRGNEQYF. Written as DNA, the CDR3 is TGTGCCAGCAGCCATAGAGGCAACGAGCAGTACTTC.

This clonotype was found a few times. This chain uses TRBV24-1 with TRBJ2-7, with a weak D call TRBD1 (6 bases). V was clipped by 4 bases and J by 2 bases, with 14 bases between them. The germline V gene encodes CDR1 KGHDR and CDR2 SFDVKD. This CDR3 region has 15 residues. The DNA for the CDR3 is TGTGCCACCAGTGACTCATCGACAGGAGCCTACGAGCAGTACTTC. Translating gives CATSDSSTGAYEQYF.